What follows describes a single T cell receptor (beta chain). The antigen remains undetermined. Genomic DNA from each subset was divided evenly over several immunoSEQ plates. The method was immunoSEQ multiplex PCR; TCRdb's version includes in-frame clones alone and lacks a portion of them. Of around 1 million clones detected, 60% to 85% appear once; the ten largest clones hold 1.5%. This record comes from a study of shared clonotypes between healthy human individuals. Study findings and constraints: Only a few donors were included, so the genetic and exposure-history diversity represented was limited.

V shed 3 bases and J shed 1 base, with 15 bases lying between them. Germline V lookup: CDR1 LGHNA, CDR2 YNFKEQ. This CDR3 is built from 16 residues. The sequencing input was memory CD4+ T cells sorted from blood. The subset: CD45RA-negative fraction. The sequence was collected from a man between 18 and 29 years old in good health. The chain employs TRBV4-2 and TRBJ1-1, with D possibly TRBD1 on 5 matching bases. CDR3 sequence (DNA): TGTGCCAGCAGCCATCCCGCGGGGGTTCAGAACACTGAAGCTTTCTTT. Translating it yields CASSHPAGVQNTEAFF.